A selection of T cell receptor beta chains follows, all from one sample in a study of post-analysis software for immune sequencing data. One entry per CDR3 protein results from TCRdb running MiXCR on the PCR reads. The sample includes 800,000 to 950,000 distinct CDR3 sequences, about 53% of them seen just once. The sequenced sample was blood. Receptors were obtained from a girl aged 10 to 17 with multiple sclerosis. CDR3s include the opening cysteine and the closing phenylalanine or tryptophan. A D gene is named only where the DNA matches it firmly. The size field is filled for only some rows; it gives once, few, many or a size class.

len	v_gene	j_gene	abundance	d_gene	CDR3aa	CDR3nt
15	TRBV4-2	TRBJ2-1	-	TRBD2	CASSQERGGFDEQFF	TGTGCCAGCAGCCAGGAGCGGGGGGGCTTCGATGAGCAGTTCTTC
13	TRBV7-2	TRBJ2-1	-	-	CASSGGLGGEQFF	TGTGCCAGCAGCGGAGGGTTGGGGGGTGAGCAGTTCTTC
14	TRBV7-3	TRBJ2-3	-	-	CAISPRASTGTQYF	TGTGCCATCAGCCCACGGGCTAGCACAGGTACGCAGTATTTT
15	TRBV9	TRBJ2-7	-	TRBD1	CASSEGQGPAYEQYF	TGTGCCAGCAGCGAAGGACAGGGACCGGCCTACGAGCAGTACTTC
14	TRBV7-9	TRBJ2-3	-	TRBD1	CASSSTGGADTQYF	TGTGCCAGCAGCTCCACAGGGGGCGCAGATACGCAGTATTTT
16	TRBV6-1	TRBJ2-1	-	-	CASSESLRVGNNEQFF	TGTGCCAGCAGTGAATCCCTCCGTGTCGGGAACAATGAGCAGTTCTTC
11	TRBV29-1	TRBJ2-1	-	-	CSLREYNEQFF	TGCAGCTTGAGGGAGTACAATGAGCAGTTCTTC
15	TRBV20-1	TRBJ2-5	few	TRBD2	CSASVAGGIQETQYF	TGCAGTGCTAGTGTAGCGGGAGGGATCCAAGAGACCCAGTACTTC
11	TRBV29-1	TRBJ2-4	-	-	CSVGSGDIQYF	TGCAGCGTTGGGTCTGGGGACATTCAGTACTTC
15	TRBV6-5	TRBJ2-3	-	-	CASSLSWASTDTQYF	TGTGCCAGCAGTTTATCTTGGGCGAGCACAGATACGCAGTATTTT
13	TRBV28	TRBJ2-5	few	-	CASKLGAQETQYF	TGTGCCAGCAAATTGGGTGCACAAGAGACCCAGTACTTC
16	TRBV9	TRBJ1-2	few	TRBD1	CASSVLTGARDYGYTF	TGTGCCAGCAGCGTACTAACAGGGGCTCGCGACTATGGCTACACCTTC
14	TRBV5-1	TRBJ2-1	-	-	CASSLKAVYNEQFF	TGCGCCAGCAGCTTGAAAGCGGTGTACAATGAGCAGTTCTTC
19	TRBV10-3	TRBJ2-7	few	TRBD2	CAISGKGREASLTSYEQYF	TGTGCCATCAGTGGTAAAGGACGGGAGGCCAGCCTCACGTCCTACGAGCAGTACTTC
16	TRBV20-1	TRBJ2-1	-	TRBD2	CSANRASGRGYNEQFF	TGCAGTGCAAACAGGGCTAGCGGGAGAGGGTACAATGAGCAGTTCTTC
17	TRBV24-1	TRBJ1-1	-	TRBD1	CATSDHVIDRGRTEAFF	TGTGCCACCAGTGATCACGTAATTGACAGGGGAAGAACTGAAGCTTTCTTT
15	TRBV5-4	TRBJ2-3	-	-	CASSLASREPDTQYF	TGTGCCAGCAGCTTGGCGTCGCGGGAACCAGATACGCAGTATTTT
14	TRBV29-1	TRBJ2-7	-	-	CSVRTGRLSDEQYF	TGCAGCGTACGAACAGGGCGCCTCTCCGACGAGCAGTACTTC
16	TRBV4-2	TRBJ2-1	-	-	CASYKGGATSYNEQFF	TGTGCCAGCTACAAAGGGGGGGCTACATCCTACAATGAGCAGTTCTTC
14	TRBV29-1	TRBJ2-2	-	TRBD1	CSVERGTGAGELFF	TGCAGCGTTGAACGGGGGACAGGGGCCGGGGAGCTGTTTTTT
15	TRBV7-8	TRBJ2-7	-	-	CASSFFDSSSYEQYF	TGTGCCAGCAGCTTCTTCGACTCAAGCTCCTACGAGCAGTACTTC
16	TRBV12-3/TRBV12-4	TRBJ2-3	-	TRBD2	CASSPLAGGPGDTQYF	TGTGCCAGCAGTCCACTAGCGGGAGGGCCGGGAGATACGCAGTATTTT
15	TRBV12-5	TRBJ2-1	-	-	CASGIGLNSYNEQFF	TGTGCTAGTGGTATCGGGCTTAACTCCTACAATGAGCAGTTCTTC
16	TRBV5-1	TRBJ2-3	-	TRBD2	CASSSRTSGGADTQYF	TGCGCCAGCAGCTCCCGGACTAGCGGGGGGGCAGATACGCAGTATTTT
16	TRBV6-5	TRBJ2-7	-	TRBD2	CASSYDKGLDVYEQYF	TGTGCCAGCAGTTACGATAAAGGACTAGACGTCTACGAGCAGTACTTC
14	TRBV12-3/TRBV12-4	TRBJ2-7	-	-	CASSLGTLAYEQYF	TGTGCCAGCAGTTTAGGAACCCTCGCCTACGAGCAGTACTTC
19	TRBV9	TRBJ2-1	-	TRBD2	CASSVAPPTTSGRANEQFF	TGTGCCAGCAGCGTAGCTCCCCCCACTACTAGCGGGAGGGCAAATGAGCAGTTCTTC
16	TRBV20-1	TRBJ2-7	-	TRBD2	CSASGTSGLGAYEQYF	TGCAGTGCTTCCGGGACTAGCGGCTTAGGAGCCTACGAGCAGTACTTC
12	TRBV29-1	TRBJ2-7	-	TRBD1	CSVLDRGREQYF	TGCAGCGTCCTGGACAGGGGTCGCGAGCAGTACTTC
16	TRBV4-2	TRBJ2-7	-	TRBD2	CASSQDLGGGSYEQYF	TGTGCCAGCAGCCAAGATCTGGGCGGGGGCTCCTACGAGCAGTACTTC
13	TRBV6-6	TRBJ2-1	once	TRBD2	CASRLAGANEQFF	TGTGCCAGCAGGCTAGCGGGAGCCAATGAGCAGTTCTTC
18	TRBV4-1	TRBJ2-6	-	-	CASSQEVIPSSGANVLTF	TGCGCCAGCAGCCAAGAAGTCATACCCAGCTCTGGGGCCAACGTCCTGACTTTC
15	TRBV7-2	TRBJ1-2	-	-	CASSFSRGAGYGYTF	TGTGCCAGCAGCTTCAGCAGGGGTGCGGGCTATGGCTACACCTTC
15	TRBV5-5	TRBJ1-5	-	-	CASSYNLGGNQPQHF	TGTGCCAGCAGCTATAATCTGGGGGGCAATCAGCCCCAGCATTTT
16	TRBV12-3/TRBV12-4	TRBJ1-2	-	TRBD1	CASSPTFRDRAGGYTF	TGTGCCAGCAGTCCGACCTTCCGGGACAGGGCGGGTGGCTACACCTTC
12	TRBV12-3/TRBV12-4	TRBJ1-1	-	-	CASSPVGSEAFF	TGTGCCAGCAGTCCTGTAGGATCTGAAGCTTTCTTT
18	TRBV27	TRBJ2-6	-	TRBD1	CASSIGQGASSGANVLTF	TGTGCCAGCAGTATCGGACAGGGGGCGTCCTCTGGGGCCAACGTCCTGACTTTC
16	TRBV7-2	TRBJ2-1	-	TRBD1	CASSTAGTGSYNEQFF	TGTGCCAGCAGCACCGCCGGGACAGGGTCCTACAATGAGCAGTTCTTC
14	TRBV7-9	TRBJ2-7	-	-	CASSLEDYSYEQYF	TGTGCCAGCAGCTTAGAGGACTACTCCTACGAGCAGTACTTC
16	TRBV29-1	TRBJ2-7	-	TRBD1	CSVEYVTPTGGYEQYF	TGCAGCGTTGAGTATGTAACTCCGACAGGGGGCTACGAGCAGTACTTC
16	TRBV7-2	TRBJ1-2	-	-	CASSPSLPTANYGYTF	TGTGCCAGCAGCCCAAGCCTTCCGACAGCTAACTATGGCTACACCTTC
14	TRBV7-3	TRBJ2-6	-	TRBD1	CASSRRQGQDVLTF	TGTGCCAGCAGCCGAAGACAGGGTCAGGACGTCCTGACTTTC
15	TRBV7-2	TRBJ2-7	-	TRBD2	CASSLEGLTYYEQYF	TGTGCCAGCAGCTTAGAGGGACTAACCTACTACGAGCAGTACTTC
17	TRBV7-9	TRBJ2-1	-	-	CASSLGGAGSSYNEQFF	TGTGCCAGCAGCTTAGGAGGGGCGGGGAGCTCCTACAATGAGCAGTTCTTC
16	TRBV10-3	TRBJ2-1	-	TRBD2	CAISDADQGLAARQFF	TGTGCCATCAGTGATGCCGACCAGGGACTAGCGGCTCGGCAGTTCTTC
16	TRBV12-5	TRBJ2-1	few	-	CASGLVRGRPEDEQFF	TGTGCTAGTGGTTTGGTACGGGGACGTCCAGAGGATGAGCAGTTCTTC
14	TRBV6-1	TRBJ2-5	-	-	CASSEGLLQETQYF	TGTGCCAGCAGTGAAGGACTACTCCAAGAGACCCAGTACTTC
15	TRBV10-3	TRBJ2-7	-	TRBD2	CAISGASGIYNEQYF	TGTGCCATCAGTGGGGCTAGCGGGATCTACAATGAGCAGTACTTC
16	TRBV15	TRBJ2-7	-	-	CATSSGATSRIYEQYF	TGTGCCACCAGCTCCGGCGCGACATCCCGAATCTACGAGCAGTACTTC